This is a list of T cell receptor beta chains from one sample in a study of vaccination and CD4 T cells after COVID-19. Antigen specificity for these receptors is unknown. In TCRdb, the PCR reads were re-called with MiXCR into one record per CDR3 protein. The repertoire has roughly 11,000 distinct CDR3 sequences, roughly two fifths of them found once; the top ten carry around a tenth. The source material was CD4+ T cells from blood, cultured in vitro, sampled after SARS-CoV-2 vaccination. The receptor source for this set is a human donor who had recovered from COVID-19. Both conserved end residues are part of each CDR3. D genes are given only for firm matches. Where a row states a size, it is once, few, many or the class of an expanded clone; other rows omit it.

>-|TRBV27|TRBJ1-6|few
CASSLEGEANSPLHF
TGTGCCAGCAGTTTAGAGGGTGAGGCTAATTCACCCCTCCACTTT
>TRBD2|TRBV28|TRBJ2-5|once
CASSLGTSGRGVQETQYF
TGTGCCAGCAGTTTAGGGACTAGCGGGAGGGGGGTACAAGAGACCCAGTACTTC
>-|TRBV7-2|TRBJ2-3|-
CASSFSQRSTDTQYF
TGTGCCAGCAGCTTTAGTCAACGGTCCACAGATACGCAGTATTTT
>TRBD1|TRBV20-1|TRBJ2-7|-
CSAMGQFYEQYF
TGCAGTGCTATGGGACAGTTCTACGAGCAGTACTTC
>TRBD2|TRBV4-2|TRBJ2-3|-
CASSQTSGGTSDTQYF
TGTGCCAGCAGCCAGACTAGCGGAGGTACATCAGATACGCAGTATTTT
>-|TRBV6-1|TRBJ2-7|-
CASGGLLEQYF
TGTGCCAGCGGGGGGCTCCTCGAGCAGTACTTC
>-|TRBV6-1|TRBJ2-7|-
CASTPRPATKGEQYF
TGTGCCAGCACCCCAAGACCCGCTACCAAGGGAGAGCAGTACTTC
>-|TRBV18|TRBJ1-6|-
CASSPGQLDNSPLHF
TGTGCCAGCTCACCGGGGCAGTTGGATAATTCACCCCTCCACTTT
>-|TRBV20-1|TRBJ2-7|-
CSASPGPWEQYF
TGCAGTGCTAGCCCCGGACCCTGGGAGCAGTACTTC
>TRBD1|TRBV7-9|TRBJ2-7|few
CASSLGGRQGRYEQYF
TGTGCCAGCAGCTTAGGAGGGAGACAGGGGAGGTACGAGCAGTACTTC
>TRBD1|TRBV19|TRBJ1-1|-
CASSIGGQGFTEAFF
TGTGCCAGTAGTATAGGGGGACAGGGATTCACTGAAGCTTTCTTT
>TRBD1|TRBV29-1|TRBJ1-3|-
CSSQGSRGGNTIYF
TGCAGCTCACAGGGGTCCCGCGGGGGAAACACCATATATTTT